A single sample is the source of the 10 T cell receptor beta chains below, sequenced in a study of T cells in localized non-small cell lung cancer. The data were produced by immunoSEQ multiplex PCR, yet TCRdb's version contains in-frame clones alone and is incomplete. The sample lists 24,000 or so clones, 86% occurring once. Sample: peripheral blood, taken before any cancer treatment. All receptors come from a female donor older than 55 with stage I lung adenocarcinoma.

CDR3 DNA sequence: TGTGCCAGCAGCTTAGATTTTCGGACCTCCATCTCGAGAGATACGCAGTATTTT. This codes for CASSLDFRTSISRDTQYF. The gene calls are TRBV11-3 and TRBJ2-3; D is undetermined. V was pared by 0 bases and J by 5 bases, with 21 bases between. This CDR3 has 18 amino acids. Germline V gene sequence: CDR1 SGHNT, CDR2 YENEEA.

V usage is TRBV6-1 and J usage is TRBJ1-1, with a weak D call TRBD1 (6 bases). Germline CDR1 is MNHNS and CDR2 is SASEGT. Trimming removed 3 bases at V and 5 bases at J, with 16 bases between. The CDR3 is 15 residues long. The CDR3 region is CASSDQGTLKTEAFF. CDR3 nucleotides: TGTGCCAGCAGTGATCAGGGGACGTTAAAGACTGAAGCTTTCTTT.

V gene TRBV5-1 combines with J gene TRBJ2-7, with D perhaps matching TRBD1 or TRBD2 (5 bases each). Trimming stripped 0 bases from V and 2 bases from J, with 9 bases between. This CDR3 region has 14 residues. Germline CDR1 and CDR2: SGHRS and YFSETQ. CDR3 residues: CASSLEGSPYEQYF. In DNA form, the CDR3 reads TGCGCCAGCAGCTTGGAGGGGAGCCCCTACGAGCAGTACTTC.

The CDR3 sequence is CASSLDRGDTEAFF. CDR3 nucleotides: TGTGCCAGCTCGCTCGACAGGGGGGACACTGAAGCTTTCTTT. The V gene is TRBV18, the J gene TRBJ1-1; 9 positions match TRBD1. CDR3 length: 14 residues. The germline V gene has CDR1 KGHSH and CDR2 LQKENI. After removal of 6 bases from V and 3 bases from J, the junction contained 5 bases not matched to a gene.

This clone was seen only once. The gene calls are TRBV30 and TRBJ1-1; 9 nucleotides agree with TRBD1. V lost 2 bases and J lost 0; bases outside the gene matches: 7. Germline CDR1 GTSNPN, CDR2 SVGIG (reference sequence). This CDR3 contains 16 residues. DNA for the CDR3: TGTGCCTGGAGTAGGGGACAGGGCTATATGAACACTGAAGCTTTCTTT. The encoded protein is CAWSRGQGYMNTEAFF.

The chain recombines TRBV29-1 with TRBJ1-2; 9 bases map to TRBD1. Per germline, CDR1 SQVTM and CDR2 ANQGSEA. The CDR3 is made up of 15 amino acids. V shed 3 bases, J shed 5 bases, and the junction held 10 bases outside the gene matches. In DNA, the CDR3 is TGCAGCGTTGAGGGGTACAGGGGGCGTGGTTATGGCTACACCTTC. Amino acids: CSVEGYRGRGYGYTF.

This rearrangement joins TRBV10-1 to TRBJ1-1; a possible D gene is TRBD1 (5 bases). This CDR3 contains 18 residues. The V and J ends lost 0 bases and 6 bases respectively, with 23 bases between them. Germline CDR1 is WNHNN and CDR2 is SYGVQD (reference sequence). CDR3: CASSESRPPGGHEAEAFF. The CDR3 DNA sequence: TGCGCCAGCAGTGAGTCCCGACCCCCCGGGGGTCACGAGGCTGAAGCTTTCTTT.

The chain employs TRBV6-4 and TRBJ2-3, with 7 bases identical to TRBD2. This CDR3 region has 15 residues. The germline gives CDR1 MRHNA, CDR2 SNTAGT. Trimming removed 6 bases from V and 1 base from J; junction bases left unmatched: 7. The CDR3 sequence is CASSSTGGRTDTQYF. DNA of the CDR3: TGTGCCAGCAGCTCTACGGGGGGACGCACAGATACGCAGTATTTT.

The rearrangement links TRBV19 to TRBJ1-1; D is perhaps TRBD1 (5 bases). Between the trimmed V and J ends, which lost 4 bases and 4 bases, there was a span of 16 bases. This CDR3 is built from 15 residues. The germline CDR1 and CDR2 sequences are LNHDA and SQIVND (reference sequence). As DNA, the CDR3 is TGTGCCAGTAGTAGACGCCGGGGGGATGGCACTGAAGCTTTCTTT. Translated, it gives CASSRRRGDGTEAFF. The whole variable domain, filled in from reference TRBV19 and TRBJ1-1, reads DGGITQSPKYLFRKEGQNVTLSCEQNLNHDAMYWYRQDPGQGLRLIYYSQIVNDFQKGDIAEGYSVSREKKESFPLTVTSAQKNPTAFYLCASSRRRGDGTEAFFGQGTRLTVV.

The chain carries TRBV11-3 and TRBJ2-2; 7 bases match TRBD2. This CDR3 is built from 14 residues. The trim removed 5 bases at V and 7 bases at J, leaving 7 bases unmatched. Per germline, CDR1 SGHNT and CDR2 YENEEA. The CDR3 loop is CASSPQGGGGELFF. The CDR3 DNA is TGTGCCAGCAGCCCCCAAGGCGGGGGCGGGGAGCTGTTTTTT. The whole variable domain, remainder taken from reference TRBV11-3 and TRBJ2-2, is EAGVVQSPRYKIIEKKQPVAFWCNPISGHNTLYWYLQNLGQGPELLIRYENEEAVDDSQLPKDRFSAERLKGVDSTLKIQPAELGDSAVYLCASSPQGGGGELFFGEGSRLTVL.